This T cell receptor beta chain was profiled in a study of cytomegalovirus exposure and HLA in healthy donors. Overall study: Some 91 million unique TCRs from HLA-typed donors were held in an early release of data. In terms of ancestry, the Caucasian-associated cluster contained 75% to 85% of the approximately 400 genotyped donors.

The length of the CDR3 is 15 residues. Germline loops: CDR1 MNHEY, CDR2 SVGAGI. The V gene end was trimmed by 6 bases and the J gene end by 1 base; junction bases not matched to a gene: 6. Notes on this clone: Its target is unknown.

Study-level results: Despite most TCR sequences being rare, some public TCRs occurred in many donors. An analysis that came later showed most CMV-associated TCR beta chains appearing HLA-restricted.

PCR primers comprised 60 Vbeta and 13 Jbeta primers. Generated by immunoSEQ multiplex PCR, the TCRdb table keeps only in-frame clones and is missing some. The sample includes about 160,000 clones, around 77% of them seen just once. Specimen: PBMCs. V gene TRBV6-5 combines with J gene TRBJ1-5, with 7 nucleotides matching TRBD1. The sequence came from a man aged 25-45 years in good health and CMV-seropositive. Written as DNA, the CDR3 is TGTGCCAGCAGATATACAGGGGACAGCAATCAGCCCCAGCATTTT. Its protein is CASRYTGDSNQPQHF.